This T cell receptor (beta chain) was identified in a study of blood T cell repertoires in COVID-19. Only in-frame clones appear in the TCRdb table, and some are missing; sequencing was by immunoSEQ multiplex PCR. Of over 120,000 clones detected, around four fifths appear once; the ten largest clones hold about 5%. Unmatched junction bases numbered 5, after V lost 0 bases and J lost 1 base. This CDR3 region has 16 residues. Germline V lookup: CDR1 KGHSH, CDR2 LQKENI. The clonotype originates from a human donor in a cohort sampled during active COVID-19. The chain couples TRBV18 to TRBJ1-1, with 7 bases aligning to TRBD1. Sequencing used peripheral blood. CDR3 in amino acids: CASSPPRRGQNTEAFF. In DNA, the CDR3 is TGTGCCAGCTCACCACCGAGGAGGGGGCAGAACACTGAAGCTTTCTTT.